This T cell receptor beta chain appears in the sequencing data of a study of blood T cell repertoires in COVID-19. On the study more broadly: Samples came from the United States, Italy and Spain, spanning acute and convalescent COVID-19. T cells, B-cell-depleted T cells, or PBMCs provided the cDNA or gDNA that served as material.

The CDR3 is 17 amino acids. Germline lookup yields CDR1 DFQATT and CDR2 SNEGSKA (reference sequence). Trimming left V 3 bases short and J 0 bases short, with 18 bases between. Study processing details: Reference gene primer amplification in the assay estimated nucleated cell counts. Assay: immunoSEQ multiplex PCR; the TCRdb copy retains only in-frame clones and omits some. The DNA gave D and trimming, while V, J and clone size come from that table. This sample has around 130,000 clones, with approximately 87% found just once. The sequence came from a woman in her sixties or seventies with acute or convalescent COVID-19. The V gene is TRBV20-1, the J gene TRBJ1-3, with D hard to call. The sequencing input was peripheral blood. CDR3 loop: CSASDFAGSYSGNTIYF. In DNA form, the CDR3 reads TGCAGTGCTAGTGACTTTGCGGGTTCTTACTCTGGAAACACCATATATTTT.